The present TCR beta chain was sequenced within a study of a mutant IDH1 vaccine in newly diagnosed glioma. Study context: Antecedent treatment encompassed radiotherapy, temozolomide, or their combination; the majority received both. The study held visit V12 at week 35 and visit V13 at week 47. Study-level findings and limits: Vaccine-induced immune responses occurred in 93.3% of patients.

Clones were read by immunoSEQ multiplex PCR, and TCRdb kept only the in-frame ones, dropping some. The profile covers 84,000 or so clones, with 80% to 90% appearing a single time and more than 5% taken by the ten largest. V lost 3 bases and J lost 5, with 14 bases in between. CDR1 is SGHKS and CDR2 is YYEKEE in the germline V gene (reference sequence). The CDR3 spans 15 residues. Time point: week 47, end of study. Mutant IDH1 20-mer peptide, at 300 ug, made up each vaccine dose, with topical imiquimod. Each patient was administered eight vaccinations, scheduled in weeks 1, 3, 5, 7, 11, 15, 19 and 23. In the case of this clone: Its target is unknown.

This receptor was taken from a man between 40 and 49 years old with glioma. The input for sequencing was PBMCs, taken from a glioma patient whose treatment included an IDH1 peptide vaccine. The rearrangement links TRBV5-5 to TRBJ2-2; D perhaps matches TRBD1 (5 bases). This CDR3 is CASSSQGRVTGELFF. The CDR3 region has the DNA TGTGCCAGCAGCTCGCAGGGAAGGGTAACCGGGGAGCTGTTTTTT.